This TCR beta chain was obtained from a study of cytomegalovirus exposure and HLA in healthy donors. Regarding the study as a whole: The listing of 150 to 200 TCR beta chains classed them as cytomegalovirus-associated. In vitro testing confirmed a few CMV-associated chains as specific for CMV antigens.

CDR3 length equals 14 residues. J was trimmed by 15 bases and V by 5 bases; bases with no gene match: 15. CDR1 MNHEY and CDR2 SVGAGI come from the germline V gene. For this clone: Antigen: not known.

Assay used: immunoSEQ multiplex PCR; TCRdb lists only in-frame clones, some missing. The sample gives approximately 200,000 clones, more than 65% of which show up once; roughly 13% is in the top ten. The TCR sequence derives from a woman between 25 and 40 years old in good health and CMV-seropositive. Sequenced input: PBMCs. The chain joins TRBV6-5 to TRBJ2-1; TRBD2 matches at 8 bases. CDR3: CASSEVREDARTFF. As DNA, the CDR3 is TGTGCCAGCAGTGAAGTGCGGGAGGATGCCAGGACGTTCTTC.